This TCR beta chain originates from a study of T cell responses to AZD1222 COVID-19 vaccine. Findings and limits, study-wide: It was only a handful of AZD1222 recipients who were seropositive at baseline.

About this clone: Antigen: not known.

In germline, CDR1 is SGHAT, CDR2 FQNNGV. This CDR3 is 16 amino acids long. The ends were cut back, 7 bases at V and 0 bases at J, with 13 bases in the middle. Sequenced by immunoSEQ multiplex PCR; TCRdb stores in-frame clones only, minus some. The profile shows tens of thousands of clones, approximately 89% of them singletons. The clonotype comes from an adult in good health. The genes are TRBV11-2 and TRBJ1-6; D remains ambiguous. The sample here was peripheral blood, taken on day 0 of MenACWY control vaccination. CDR3 bases: TGTGCCAGCACCCTATCTAGTGGCTCCTATAATTCACCCCTCCACTTT. It specifies CASTLSSGSYNSPLHF. Looking up the rest from reference TRBV11-2 and TRBJ1-6 gives the full variable domain: EAGVAQSPRYKIIEKRQSVAFWCNPISGHATLYWYQQILGQGPKLLIQFQNNGVVDDSQLPKDRFSAERLKGVDSTLKIQPAKLEDSAVYLCASTLSSGSYNSPLHFGNGTRLTVT.